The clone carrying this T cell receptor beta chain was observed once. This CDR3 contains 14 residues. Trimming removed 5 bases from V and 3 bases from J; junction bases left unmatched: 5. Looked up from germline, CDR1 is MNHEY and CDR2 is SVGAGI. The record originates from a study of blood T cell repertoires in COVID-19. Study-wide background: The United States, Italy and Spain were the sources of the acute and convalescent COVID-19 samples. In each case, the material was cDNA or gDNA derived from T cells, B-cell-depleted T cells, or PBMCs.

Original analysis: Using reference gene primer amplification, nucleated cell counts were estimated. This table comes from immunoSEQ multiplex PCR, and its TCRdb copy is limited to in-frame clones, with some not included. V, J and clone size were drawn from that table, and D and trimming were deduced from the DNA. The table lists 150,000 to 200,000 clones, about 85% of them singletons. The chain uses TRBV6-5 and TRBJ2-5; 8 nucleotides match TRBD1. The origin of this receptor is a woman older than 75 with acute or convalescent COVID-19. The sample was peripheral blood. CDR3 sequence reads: CASSTQGAEETQYF. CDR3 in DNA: TGTGCCAGCAGTACGCAGGGGGCAGAAGAGACCCAGTACTTC.